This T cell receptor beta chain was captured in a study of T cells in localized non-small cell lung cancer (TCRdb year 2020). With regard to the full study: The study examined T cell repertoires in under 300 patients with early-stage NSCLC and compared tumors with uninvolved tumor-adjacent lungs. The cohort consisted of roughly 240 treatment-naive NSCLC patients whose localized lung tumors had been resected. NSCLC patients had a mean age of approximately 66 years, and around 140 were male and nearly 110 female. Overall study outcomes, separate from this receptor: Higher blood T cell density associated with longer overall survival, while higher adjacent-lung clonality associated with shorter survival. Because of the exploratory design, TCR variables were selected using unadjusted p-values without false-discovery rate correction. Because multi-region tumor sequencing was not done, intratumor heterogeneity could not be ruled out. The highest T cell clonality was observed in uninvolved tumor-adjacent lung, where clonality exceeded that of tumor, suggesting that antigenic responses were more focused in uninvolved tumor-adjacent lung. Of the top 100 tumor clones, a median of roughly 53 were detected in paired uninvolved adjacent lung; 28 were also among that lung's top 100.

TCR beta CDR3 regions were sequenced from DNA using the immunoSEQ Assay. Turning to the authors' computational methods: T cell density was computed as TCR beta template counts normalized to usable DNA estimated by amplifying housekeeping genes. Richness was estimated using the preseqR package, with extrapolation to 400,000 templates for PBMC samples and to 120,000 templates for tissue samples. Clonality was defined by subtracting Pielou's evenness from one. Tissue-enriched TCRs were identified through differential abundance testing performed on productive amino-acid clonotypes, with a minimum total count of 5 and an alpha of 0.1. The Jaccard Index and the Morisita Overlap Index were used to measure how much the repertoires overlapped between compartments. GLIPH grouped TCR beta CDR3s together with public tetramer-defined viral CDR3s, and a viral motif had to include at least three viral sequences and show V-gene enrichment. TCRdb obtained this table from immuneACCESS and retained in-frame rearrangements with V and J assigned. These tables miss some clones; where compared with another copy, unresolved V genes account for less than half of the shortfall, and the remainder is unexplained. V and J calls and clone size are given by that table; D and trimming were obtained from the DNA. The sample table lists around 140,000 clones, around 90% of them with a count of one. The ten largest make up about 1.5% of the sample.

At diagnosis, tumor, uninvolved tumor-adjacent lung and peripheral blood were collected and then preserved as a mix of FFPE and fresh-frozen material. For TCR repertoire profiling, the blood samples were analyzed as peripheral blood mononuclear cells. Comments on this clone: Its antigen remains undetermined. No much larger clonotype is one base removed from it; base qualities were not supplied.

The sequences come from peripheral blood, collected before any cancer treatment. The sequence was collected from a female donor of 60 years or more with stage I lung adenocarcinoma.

The CDR3 loop reads CASRRQDTNYGYTF. The bases read TGTGCCAGTAGGAGACAGGATACTAACTATGGCTACACCTTC. This sequence uses TRBV19 and TRBJ1-2; TRBD1 is perhaps the D gene, given 6 matching bases. The CDR3 runs 14 residues from the cysteine to the phenylalanine. Only CDR3 DNA remains: 42 bases, in frame from the first base. V is shortened by 6 bases, J by 0 bases, and the region joining them spans 11 bases. The CDR1 and CDR2 encoded by the germline V gene (reference sequence) are LNHDA and SQIVND.